The source of this T cell receptor beta chain is a study of T-cell reconstitution after alpha-beta-depleted transplantation in children. Study findings and constraints: Approximately two months post-transplant, alpha-beta T cells reportedly originated from several hundred expanded graft clones. Surviving recipient T cells and thymic progenitors accounted for the high day-60 TCRbeta diversity observed in some patients.

CDR1 is SQVTM and CDR2 is ANQGSEA in the germline V gene. V gave up 4 bases and J gave up 1 base, with 7 bases separating them. There are 12 residues in the CDR3. Researchers prepared the TCRbeta library using unique molecular identifiers, the study reports. TCRdb re-analysed the PCR reads in MiXCR, keeping a single row per CDR3 protein. Of about 240,000 distinct CDR3 sequences in the sample, more than 20% are singletons; the top ten hold 2.6%. This clonotype was counted ten times or more. Its antigen is still unknown. The sample consisted of PBMCs, taken before TCRalphabeta/CD19-depleted stem cell transplant. The origin of this receptor is a girl aged 2 to 10 with Fanconi anemia, due to receive a stem cell transplant. The chain recombines TRBV29-1 with TRBJ2-5, with unresolved D. CDR3 region: CSVGAIQETQYF. CDR3 nucleotides: TGCAGCGTTGGGGCCATCCAAGAGACCCAGTACTTC.